The clone carrying this TCR beta chain was observed a single time. Only in-frame clones appear in the TCRdb table, and some are missing; sequencing was by immunoSEQ multiplex PCR. The data contain 55,000 to 80,000 clones, approximately 82% of them singletons. With 6 bases clipped from V and 6 bases from J, the junction kept 9 bases outside the gene matches. The germline V gene encodes CDR1 MNHEY and CDR2 SMNVEV (reference sequence). This CDR3 has 14 residues. These data come from a study of blood T cell repertoires in COVID-19. The sequenced sample consisted of peripheral blood. The sequence came from a human donor in a cohort sampled during active COVID-19. This chain joins TRBV27 and TRBJ2-7; 9 bases are shared with TRBD1. CDR3 in amino acids: CASRLYRGLSEQYF. CDR3 in DNA: TGTGCCAGCAGATTGTACAGGGGGCTATCCGAGCAGTACTTC.